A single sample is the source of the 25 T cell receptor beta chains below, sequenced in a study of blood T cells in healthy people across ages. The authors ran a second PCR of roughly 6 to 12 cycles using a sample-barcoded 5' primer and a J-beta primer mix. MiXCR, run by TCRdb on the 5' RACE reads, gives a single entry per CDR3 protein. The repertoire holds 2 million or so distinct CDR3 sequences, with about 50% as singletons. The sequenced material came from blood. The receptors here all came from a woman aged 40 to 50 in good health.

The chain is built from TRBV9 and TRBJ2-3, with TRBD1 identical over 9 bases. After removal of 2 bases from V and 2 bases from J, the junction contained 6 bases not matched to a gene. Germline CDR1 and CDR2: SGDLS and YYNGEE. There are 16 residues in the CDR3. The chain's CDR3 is CASSVQGTGITDTQYF. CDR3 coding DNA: TGTGCCAGCAGCGTCCAAGGGACAGGGATCACAGATACGCAGTATTTT.

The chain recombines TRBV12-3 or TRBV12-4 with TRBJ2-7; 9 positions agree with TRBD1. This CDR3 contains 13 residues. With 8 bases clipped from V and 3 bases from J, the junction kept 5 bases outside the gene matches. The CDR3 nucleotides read TGTGCCAGCTGTACGACAGGGGGCTACGAGCAGTACTTC. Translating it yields CASCTTGGYEQYF.

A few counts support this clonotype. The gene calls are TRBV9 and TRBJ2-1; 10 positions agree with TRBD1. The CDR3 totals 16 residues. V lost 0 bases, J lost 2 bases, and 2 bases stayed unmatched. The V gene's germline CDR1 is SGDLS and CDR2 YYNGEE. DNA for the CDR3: TGTGCCAGCAGCGTAGAAGGGACAGGGGCCTACAATGAGCAGTTCTTC. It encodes CASSVEGTGAYNEQFF.

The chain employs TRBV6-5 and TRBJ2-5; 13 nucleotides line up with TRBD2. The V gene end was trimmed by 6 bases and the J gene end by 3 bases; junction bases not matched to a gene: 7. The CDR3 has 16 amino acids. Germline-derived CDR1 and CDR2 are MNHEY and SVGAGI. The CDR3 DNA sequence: TGTGCCAGCAGGTCGACTAGCGGGGGGACGAAAGAGACCCAGTACTTC. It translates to CASRSTSGGTKETQYF.

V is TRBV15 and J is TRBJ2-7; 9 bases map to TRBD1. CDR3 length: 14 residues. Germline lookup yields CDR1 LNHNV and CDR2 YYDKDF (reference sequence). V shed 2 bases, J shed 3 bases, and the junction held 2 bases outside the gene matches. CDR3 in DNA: TGTGCCACCAGCAGACCGGGACAGGGCTACGAGCAGTACTTC. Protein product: CATSRPGQGYEQYF.

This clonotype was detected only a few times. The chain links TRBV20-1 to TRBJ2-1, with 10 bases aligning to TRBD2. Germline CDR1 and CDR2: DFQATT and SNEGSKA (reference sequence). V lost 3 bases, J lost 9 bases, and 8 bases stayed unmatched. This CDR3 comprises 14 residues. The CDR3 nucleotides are TGCAGTGCTAGGTCAGCGGGGGGGCTGAGTGAGCAGTTCTTC. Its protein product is CSARSAGGLSEQFF.

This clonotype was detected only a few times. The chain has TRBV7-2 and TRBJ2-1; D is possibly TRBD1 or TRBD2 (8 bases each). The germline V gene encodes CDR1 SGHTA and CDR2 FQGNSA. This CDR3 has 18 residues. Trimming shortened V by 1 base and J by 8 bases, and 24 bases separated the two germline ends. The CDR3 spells CASSLGTGLAGGRDEQFF. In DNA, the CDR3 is TGTGCCAGCAGCTTAGGGACAGGGCTGGCGGGGGGCAGGGATGAGCAGTTCTTC.

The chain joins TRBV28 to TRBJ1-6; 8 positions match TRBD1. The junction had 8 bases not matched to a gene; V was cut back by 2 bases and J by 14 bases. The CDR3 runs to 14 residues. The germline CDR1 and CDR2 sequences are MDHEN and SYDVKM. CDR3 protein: CASSLRAGGRTLHF. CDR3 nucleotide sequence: TGTGCCAGCAGTTTAAGGGCAGGGGGCAGGACCCTCCACTTT.

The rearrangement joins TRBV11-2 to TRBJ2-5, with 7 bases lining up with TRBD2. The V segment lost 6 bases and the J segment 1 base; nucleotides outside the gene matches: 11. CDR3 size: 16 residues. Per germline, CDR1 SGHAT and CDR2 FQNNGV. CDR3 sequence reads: CASRTTGGRIQETQYF. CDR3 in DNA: TGTGCCAGCAGAACAACCGGGGGGAGGATCCAAGAGACCCAGTACTTC.

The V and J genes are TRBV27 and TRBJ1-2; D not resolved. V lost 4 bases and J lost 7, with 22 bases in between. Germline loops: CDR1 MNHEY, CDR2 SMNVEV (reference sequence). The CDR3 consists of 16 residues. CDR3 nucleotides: TGTGCCAGCAGTTGGGCTCGTCCTCCGGGAGGCGGTGGCTACACCTTC. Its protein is CASSWARPPGGGGYTF.

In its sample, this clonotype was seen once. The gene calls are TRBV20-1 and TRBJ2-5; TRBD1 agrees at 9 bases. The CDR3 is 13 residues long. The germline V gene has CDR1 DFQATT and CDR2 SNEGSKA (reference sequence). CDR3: CTGGQGRGETQYF. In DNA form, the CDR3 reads TGCACCGGAGGACAGGGGAGGGGAGAGACCCAGTACTTC.

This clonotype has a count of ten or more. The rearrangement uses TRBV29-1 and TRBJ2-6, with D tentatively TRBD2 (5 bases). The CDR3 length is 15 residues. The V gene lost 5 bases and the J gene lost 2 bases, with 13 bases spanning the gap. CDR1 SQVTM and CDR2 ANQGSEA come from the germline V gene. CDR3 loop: CSVIERGPGANVLTF. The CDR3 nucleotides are TGCAGCGTTATTGAGAGAGGGCCTGGGGCCAACGTCCTGACTTTC.

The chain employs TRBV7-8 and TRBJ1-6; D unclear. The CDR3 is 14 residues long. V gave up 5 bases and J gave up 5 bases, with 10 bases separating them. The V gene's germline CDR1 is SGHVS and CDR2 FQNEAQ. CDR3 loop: CASSGRSNNSPLHF. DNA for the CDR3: TGTGCCAGCAGCGGACGGAGCAATAATTCACCCCTCCACTTT.

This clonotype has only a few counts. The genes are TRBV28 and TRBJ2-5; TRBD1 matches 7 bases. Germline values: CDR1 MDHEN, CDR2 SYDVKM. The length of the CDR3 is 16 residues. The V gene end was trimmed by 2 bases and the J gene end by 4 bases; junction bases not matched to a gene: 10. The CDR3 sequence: CASSLTGRTGRETQYF. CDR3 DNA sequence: TGTGCCAGCAGTTTAACGGGGCGGACAGGTCGAGAGACCCAGTACTTC.

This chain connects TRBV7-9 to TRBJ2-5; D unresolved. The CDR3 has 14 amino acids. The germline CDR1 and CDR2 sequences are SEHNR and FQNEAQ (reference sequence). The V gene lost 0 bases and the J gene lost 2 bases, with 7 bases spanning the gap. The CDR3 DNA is TGTGCCAGCAGCTTAGCGGAGCAGCAAGAGACCCAGTACTTC. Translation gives CASSLAEQQETQYF.

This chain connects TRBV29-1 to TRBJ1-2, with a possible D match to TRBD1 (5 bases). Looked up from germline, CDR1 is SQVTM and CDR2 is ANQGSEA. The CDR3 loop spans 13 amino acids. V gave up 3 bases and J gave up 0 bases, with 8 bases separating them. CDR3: CSVDGGTNYGYTF. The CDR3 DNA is TGCAGCGTTGACGGGGGAACTAACTATGGCTACACCTTC. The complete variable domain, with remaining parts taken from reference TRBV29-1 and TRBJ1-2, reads SAVISQKPSRDICQRGTSLTIQCQVDSQVTMMFWYRQQPGQSLTLIATANQGSEATYESGFVIDKFPISRPNLTFSTLTVSNMSPEDSSIYLCSVDGGTNYGYTFGSGTRLTVV.

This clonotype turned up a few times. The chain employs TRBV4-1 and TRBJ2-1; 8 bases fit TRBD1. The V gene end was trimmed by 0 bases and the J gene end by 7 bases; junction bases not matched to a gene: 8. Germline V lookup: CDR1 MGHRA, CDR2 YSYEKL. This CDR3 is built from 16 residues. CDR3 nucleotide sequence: TGCGCCAGCAGCCAAGATTGGCCAGGGGGCTTTAATGAGCAGTTCTTC. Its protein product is CASSQDWPGGFNEQFF.

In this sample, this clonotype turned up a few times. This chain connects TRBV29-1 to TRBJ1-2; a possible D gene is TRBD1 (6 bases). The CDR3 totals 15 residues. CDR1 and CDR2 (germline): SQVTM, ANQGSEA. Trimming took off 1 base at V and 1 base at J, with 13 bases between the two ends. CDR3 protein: CSVEGSGGLNYGYTF. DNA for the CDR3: TGCAGCGTTGAAGGGTCCGGGGGGCTTAACTATGGCTACACCTTC.

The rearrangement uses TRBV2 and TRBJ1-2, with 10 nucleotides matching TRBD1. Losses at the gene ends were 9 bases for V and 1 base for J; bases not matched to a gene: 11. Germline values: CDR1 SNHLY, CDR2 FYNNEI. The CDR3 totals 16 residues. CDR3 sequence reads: CASNGDRGPYNYGYTF. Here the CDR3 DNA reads TGTGCCAGTAATGGAGACAGGGGGCCGTATAACTATGGCTACACCTTC. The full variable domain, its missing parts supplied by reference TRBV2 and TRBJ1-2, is EPEVTQTPSHQVTQMGQEVILRCVPISNHLYFYWYRQILGQKVEFLVSFYNNEISEKSEIFDDQFSVERPDGSNFTLKIRSTKLEDSAMYFCASNGDRGPYNYGYTFGSGTRLTVV.

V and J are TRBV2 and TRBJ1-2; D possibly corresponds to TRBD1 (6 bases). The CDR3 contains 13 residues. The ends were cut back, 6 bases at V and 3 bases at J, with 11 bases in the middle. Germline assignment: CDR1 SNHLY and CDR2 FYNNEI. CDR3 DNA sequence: TGTGCCAGCAGGCCGACAGGAGACTATGGCTACACCTTC. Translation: CASRPTGDYGYTF.

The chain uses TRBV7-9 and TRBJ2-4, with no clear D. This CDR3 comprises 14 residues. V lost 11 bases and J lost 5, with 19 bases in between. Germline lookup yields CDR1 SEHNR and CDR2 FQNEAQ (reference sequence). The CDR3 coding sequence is TGTGCCGTTCCGGCCTCACTAAACCAAAACATTCAGTACTTC. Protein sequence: CAVPASLNQNIQYF.

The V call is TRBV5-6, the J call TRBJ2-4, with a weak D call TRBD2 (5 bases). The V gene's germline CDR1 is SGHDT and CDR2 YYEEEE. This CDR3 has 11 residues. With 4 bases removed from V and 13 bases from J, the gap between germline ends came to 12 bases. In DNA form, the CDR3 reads TGTGCCAGCAGCCAGACCGGGGAGCAGTACTTC. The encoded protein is CASSQTGEQYF.

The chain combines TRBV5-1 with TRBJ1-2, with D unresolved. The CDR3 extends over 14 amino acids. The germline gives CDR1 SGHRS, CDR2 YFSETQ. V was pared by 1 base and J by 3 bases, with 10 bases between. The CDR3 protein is CASSLLPEDYGYTF. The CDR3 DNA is TGCGCCAGCAGCTTGCTTCCAGAGGACTATGGCTACACCTTC.

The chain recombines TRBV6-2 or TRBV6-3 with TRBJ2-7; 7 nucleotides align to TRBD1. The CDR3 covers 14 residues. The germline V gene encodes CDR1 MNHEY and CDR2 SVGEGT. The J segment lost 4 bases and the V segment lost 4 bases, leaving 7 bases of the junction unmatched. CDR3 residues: CASSFTGEAYEQYF. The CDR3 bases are TGTGCCAGCAGTTTTACAGGGGAAGCTTACGAGCAGTACTTC.

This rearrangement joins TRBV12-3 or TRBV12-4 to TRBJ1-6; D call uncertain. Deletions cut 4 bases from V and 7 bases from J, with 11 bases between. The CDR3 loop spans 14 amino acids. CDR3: CASSSLVPNSPLHF. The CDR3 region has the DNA TGTGCCAGCAGTTCGCTGGTGCCGAATTCACCCCTCCACTTT.